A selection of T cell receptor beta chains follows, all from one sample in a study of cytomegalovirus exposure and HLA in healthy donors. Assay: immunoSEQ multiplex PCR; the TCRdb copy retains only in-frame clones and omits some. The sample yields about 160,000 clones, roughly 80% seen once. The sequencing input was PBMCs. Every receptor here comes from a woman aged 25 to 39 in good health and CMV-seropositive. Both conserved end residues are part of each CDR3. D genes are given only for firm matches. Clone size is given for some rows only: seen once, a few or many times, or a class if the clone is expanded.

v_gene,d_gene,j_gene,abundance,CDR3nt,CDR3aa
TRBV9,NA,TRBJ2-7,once,TGTGCCAGCAGCGTAGTCGCCGACAGCTACTCCTACGAGCAGTACTTC,CASSVVADSYSYEQYF
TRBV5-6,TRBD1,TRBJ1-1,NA,TGTGCCAGCAGCTTGTCGGACAGGGAAGCTTTCTTT,CASSLSDREAFF
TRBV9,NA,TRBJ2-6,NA,TGTGCCAGCAGCGGAACAGGGACTGGGGCCAACGTCCTGACTTTC,CASSGTGTGANVLTF
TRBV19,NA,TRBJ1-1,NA,TGTGCCAGTAGTATGACCCCCCGAGGTCACGGCACTGAAGCTTTCTTT,CASSMTPRGHGTEAFF
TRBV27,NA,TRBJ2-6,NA,TGTGCCAGCAGTTTACACAGGGCTGGGGCCAACGTCCTGACTTTC,CASSLHRAGANVLTF
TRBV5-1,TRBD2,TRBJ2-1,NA,TGCGCCAGCAGCTTAGGATTTCGGGGGGAGTCCTACAATGAGCAGTTCTTC,CASSLGFRGESYNEQFF
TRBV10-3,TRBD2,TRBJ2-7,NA,TGTGCCATCAGAGGGACTAGCGGTAACTACGAGCAGTACTTC,CAIRGTSGNYEQYF
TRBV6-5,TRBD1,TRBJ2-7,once,TGTGCCAGCAGTAGGACAGGGGAGTCCTACGAGCAGTACTTC,CASSRTGESYEQYF
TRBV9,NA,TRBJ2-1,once,TGTGCCAGCAGCGTAGGAGGAGGGAATGAGCAGTTCTTC,CASSVGGGNEQFF
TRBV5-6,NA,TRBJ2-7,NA,TGTGCCAGCAGCCTACTCTTCGGCTCCTACGAGCAGTACTTC,CASSLLFGSYEQYF